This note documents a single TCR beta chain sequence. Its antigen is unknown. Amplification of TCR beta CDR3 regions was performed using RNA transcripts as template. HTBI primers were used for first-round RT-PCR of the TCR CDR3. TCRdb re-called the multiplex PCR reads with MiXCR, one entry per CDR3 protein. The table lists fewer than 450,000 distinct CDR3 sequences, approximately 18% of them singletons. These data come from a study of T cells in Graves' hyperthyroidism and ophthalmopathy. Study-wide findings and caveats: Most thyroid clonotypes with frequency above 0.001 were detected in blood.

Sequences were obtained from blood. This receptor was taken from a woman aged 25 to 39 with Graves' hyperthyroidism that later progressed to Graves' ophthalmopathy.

CDR3 nucleotide sequence: TGCGCCAGCAGCCAGGGATCCAGGACAACTAATGAAAAACTGTTTTTT. Encoded protein: CASSQGSRTTNEKLFF. This chain links TRBV5-1 with TRBJ1-4, with a possible D match to TRBD1 (5 bases). There are 16 residues in the CDR3. Trimming removed 4 bases at V and 0 bases at J, with 13 bases between. From germline, CDR1 is SGHRS and CDR2 YFSETQ.